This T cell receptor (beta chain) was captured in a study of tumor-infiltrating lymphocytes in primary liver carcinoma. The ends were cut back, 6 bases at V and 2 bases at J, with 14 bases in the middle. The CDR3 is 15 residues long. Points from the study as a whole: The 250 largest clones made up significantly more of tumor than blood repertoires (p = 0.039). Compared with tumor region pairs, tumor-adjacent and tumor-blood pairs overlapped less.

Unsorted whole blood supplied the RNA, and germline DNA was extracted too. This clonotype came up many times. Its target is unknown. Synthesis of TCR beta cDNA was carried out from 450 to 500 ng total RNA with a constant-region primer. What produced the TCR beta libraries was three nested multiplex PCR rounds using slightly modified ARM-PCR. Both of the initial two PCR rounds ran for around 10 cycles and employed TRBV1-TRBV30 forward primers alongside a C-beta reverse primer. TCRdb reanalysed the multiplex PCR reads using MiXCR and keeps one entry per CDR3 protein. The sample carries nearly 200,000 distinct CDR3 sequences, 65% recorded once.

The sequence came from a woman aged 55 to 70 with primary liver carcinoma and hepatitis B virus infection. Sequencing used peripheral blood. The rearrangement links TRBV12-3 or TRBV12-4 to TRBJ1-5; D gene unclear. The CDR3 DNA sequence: TGTGCCAGCAGCCCTGATGGGCTTGGCAATCAGCCCCAGCATTTT. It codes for CASSPDGLGNQPQHF.